This TCR beta chain was sequenced in a study of shared clonotypes between healthy human individuals. Study-wide results and caveats: About 5% of naive CD4 clonotypes were shared across four donors.

Evenly divided among several immunoSEQ plates was the genomic DNA of each subset. As originally analysed: ImmunoSEQ sequences covered only the junction and lacked quality scores; filtering therefore differed. Clones were read by immunoSEQ multiplex PCR, and TCRdb kept only the in-frame ones, dropping some. V, J and clone size were drawn from that table, and D and trimming were deduced from the DNA. The sample yields fewer than 100,000 clones, 65% to 70% seen once. Comment on this clone: Its antigen is not identified.

V gave up 2 bases and J gave up 9 bases, with 8 bases separating them. CDR3 size: 12 residues. Germline assignment: CDR1 SGHVS and CDR2 FQNEAQ. The sequencing sample was made of memory CD8+ T cells sorted from blood. Sample subset: CD45RO+ cells pooled with CCR7-negative TemRA cells. This chain connects TRBV7-8 to TRBJ1-5, with D unresolved. The origin of this receptor is a man aged 25-40 years in good health. The chain's CDR3 is CASSLWVWPQHF. The CDR3 DNA follows: TGTGCCAGCAGCTTATGGGTTTGGCCCCAGCATTTT.